What follows are 24 T cell receptor beta chains derived from one specimen sequenced in a study of T cell repertoires in cytomegalovirus infection. TCRdb called the reads again in MiXCR, with one record for every CDR3 protein. The data hold 350,000 to 500,000 distinct CDR3 sequences, with approximately 30% observed a single time. Source material: PBMCs. Receptors originate from a human donor in good health (CMV status not recorded). Some clones in this sample may be carry-over from other donors' samples.

V gene TRBV7-6 combines with J gene TRBJ2-4; the match to TRBD1 covers 9 bases. V gave up 5 bases and J gave up 3 bases; unmatched junction bases: 2. Germline V gene lookup returns CDR1 SGHVS and CDR2 FNYEAQ. The CDR3 consists of 14 residues. The CDR3 DNA sequence: TGTGCCAGCAGCCCGACAGGGGGCAAAAACATTCAGTACTTC. The encoded protein is CASSPTGGKNIQYF. The full variable domain, completed using reference TRBV7-6 and TRBJ2-4, is GAGVSQSPRYKVTKRGQDVALRCDPISGHVSLYWYRQALGQGPEFLTYFNYEAQQDKSGLPNDRFSAERPEGSISTLTIQRTEQRDSAMYRCASSPTGGKNIQYFGAGTRLSVL.

This clonotype turned up a few times. V usage is TRBV29-1 and J usage is TRBJ2-7; 10 bases are shared with TRBD1. V gave up 0 bases and J gave up 3 bases; unmatched junction bases: 5. Germline V gene sequence: CDR1 SQVTM, CDR2 ANQGSEA. The CDR3 totals 15 residues. CDR3 sequence reads: CSVEDIGTGVYEQYF. CDR3 nucleotide sequence: TGCAGCGTTGAAGATATCGGGACAGGGGTCTACGAGCAGTACTTC.

The chain recombines TRBV15 with TRBJ2-4; TRBD1 matches at 8 bases. CDR1 LNHNV and CDR2 YYDKDF come from the germline V gene (reference sequence). This CDR3 region has 16 residues. The junction had 13 bases not matched to a gene; V was cut back by 5 bases and J by 7 bases. CDR3 bases: TGTGCCACCAGCCCAATTGGGACAGGTGTCCGGAACATTCAGTACTTC. This encodes CATSPIGTGVRNIQYF.

Concerning this clonotype: At one of its ends the junction is not consistent with the germline gene, which may arise from a read error. The chain couples TRBV7-2 to TRBJ1-5, with D tentatively TRBD1 (6 bases). Germline V CDR1 and CDR2: SGHTA, FQGNSA. The CDR3 has 13 amino acids. This CDR3 is CASSFGGKQPQHF. CDR3 nucleotides: TGTGCCAGCAGCTTTGGGGGCAAGCAGCCCCAGCATTTT.

This clonotype was seen a few times. The rearrangement links TRBV19 to TRBJ2-1, with 10 bases lining up with TRBD1. This CDR3 has 16 amino acids. Per germline, CDR1 LNHDA and CDR2 SQIVND (reference sequence). Germline trimming cut 1 base from V and 4 bases from J; bases unmatched to any gene: 4. The CDR3 DNA sequence: TGTGCCAGTAGTATAGTTGACAGGGGGCGGTACAATGAGCAGTTCTTC. Protein product: CASSIVDRGRYNEQFF.

This clonotype has at least ten counts. The chain recombines TRBV7-2 with TRBJ1-1, with no clear D. There are 13 residues in the CDR3. Germline lookup yields CDR1 SGHTA and CDR2 FQGNSA. The V end lost 1 base, the J end lost 0 bases, and 3 bases lay between the germline ends. Here the CDR3 DNA reads TGTGCCAGCAGCTTAGTAGTGAACACTGAAGCTTTCTTT. It is translated as CASSLVVNTEAFF.

Comment on this clonotype: The CDR3 does not end in the conserved phenylalanine or tryptophan, so this is likely a read error. This chain connects TRBV7-8 to TRBJ1-4; TRBD1 might be the D (5 bases). Germline assignment: CDR1 SGHVS and CDR2 FQNEAQ. Trimming cost V 5 bases and J 8 bases, with 18 bases left between them. The CDR3 covers 15 residues. The CDR3 DNA reads as TGTGCCAGCAGCACCACCGGGACCGGAGGGGAAAAACTGTTTGTT. Its protein is CASSTTGTGGEKLFV.

The chain recombines TRBV6-8 with TRBJ2-3, with D perhaps TRBD1 (6 bases). Germline CDR1 MNHGY, CDR2 SAAAGT. The CDR3 is made up of 16 amino acids. V was trimmed by 0 bases and J by 4 bases, leaving 14 bases between them. The CDR3 loop is CASSYSNRGSADTQYF. The CDR3 DNA reads TGTGCCAGCAGTTACTCGAATAGGGGGTCCGCAGATACGCAGTATTTT.

This clonotype has more than one count but fewer than ten. This chain joins TRBV19 and TRBJ2-2; TRBD1 aligns across 7 bases. The CDR3 loop spans 16 amino acids. CDR1 and CDR2 (germline): LNHDA, SQIVND (reference sequence). V lost 4 bases and J lost 0; bases outside the gene matches: 5. The CDR3 reads CASSTPTGTNTGELFF. The DNA for the CDR3 is TGTGCCAGTAGTACCCCGACAGGGACGAACACCGGGGAGCTGTTTTTT.

This clonotype was picked up many times. The chain uses TRBV7-2 and TRBJ2-1, with 8 positions matching TRBD1. This CDR3 is built from 15 residues. CDR1 SGHTA and CDR2 FQGNSA come from the germline V gene. V lost 5 bases and J lost 5; bases outside the gene matches: 8. The CDR3 DNA reads TGTGCCAGCAGCCTCAACAGGGGGGTGGACAATGAGCAGTTCTTC. Protein: CASSLNRGVDNEQFF.

The chain has TRBV19 and TRBJ2-5; 7 positions agree with TRBD1. The germline CDR1 and CDR2 sequences are LNHDA and SQIVND (reference sequence). The V segment lost 5 bases and the J segment 0 bases; nucleotides outside the gene matches: 3. The CDR3 is made up of 14 amino acids. The CDR3 loop is CASSSGQNQETQYF. The CDR3 coding sequence is TGTGCCAGTAGTTCGGGACAGAACCAAGAGACCCAGTACTTC.

J is TRBJ2-7 and V is TRBV6-9, with D tentatively TRBD1 or TRBD2 (5 bases each). CDR1 is MNHGY and CDR2 is SVAAGI in the germline V gene. V gave up 7 bases and J gave up 4 bases, with 20 bases separating them. The CDR3 covers 15 residues. CDR3 sequence (DNA): TGTGCCAGCACCCCATCGGGACGGGGACGGTACGAGCAGTACTTC. Translating it yields CASTPSGRGRYEQYF.

This clonotype has only a few counts. The rearrangement links TRBV15 to TRBJ2-6; D is perhaps TRBD2 (5 bases). Trimming pared 3 bases from V and 2 bases from J, leaving 11 bases between. CDR3 length: 16 amino acids. Germline V gives CDR1 LNHNV, CDR2 YYDKDF (reference sequence). CDR3 residues: CATSRTRRTGANVLTF. DNA of the CDR3: TGTGCCACCAGCAGGACCCGGAGGACTGGGGCCAACGTCCTGACTTTC. The entire variable domain, with the rest obtained from reference TRBV15 and TRBJ2-6, is as follows: DAMVIQNPRYQVTQFGKPVTLSCSQTLNHNVMYWYQQKSSQAPKLLFHYYDKDFNNEADTPDNFQSRRPNTSFCFLDIRSPGLGDTAMYLCATSRTRRTGANVLTFGAGSRLTVL.

V is TRBV6-6 and J is TRBJ2-3; TRBD1 might be the D (5 bases). The V end was cut by 0 bases, the J end by 2 bases, with 6 bases between. The V gene's germline CDR1 is MNHNY and CDR2 SVGAGI (reference sequence). The CDR3 consists of 14 residues. The CDR3 sequence is CASSYSTVTDTQYF. The CDR3 coding sequence is TGTGCCAGCAGTTACTCGACAGTCACAGATACGCAGTATTTT.

This clonotype occurred a few times. This sequence joins TRBV12-3 or TRBV12-4 and TRBJ2-4; no reliable D call. V shed 6 bases and J shed 2 bases, with 20 bases lying between them. The CDR3 extends over 17 amino acids. CDR3 region: CASSNDTWYETKNIQYF. As DNA, the CDR3 is TGTGCCAGCAGCAACGATACATGGTATGAAACCAAAAACATTCAGTACTTC.

The chain is built from TRBV5-4 and TRBJ2-1; 7 nucleotides line up with TRBD2. The J segment lost 8 bases and the V segment lost 3 bases, leaving 11 bases of the junction unmatched. CDR3 length equals 15 residues. Germline-derived CDR1 and CDR2 are SGHNT and YYREEE (reference sequence). CDR3 loop: CASSSPAGRWDEQFF. In DNA, the CDR3 is TGTGCCAGCAGCTCCCCAGCGGGGAGGTGGGATGAGCAGTTCTTC.

The chain links TRBV10-3 to TRBJ2-2; TRBD2 matches 8 bases. CDR3 length: 14 residues. V lost 6 bases, J lost 5 bases, and 5 bases stayed unmatched. The germline CDR1 and CDR2 sequences are ENHRY and SYGVKD. The CDR3 loop reads CAIRGLVGTGELFF. CDR3 sequence (DNA): TGTGCCATCAGGGGACTAGTGGGGACCGGGGAGCTGTTTTTT.

The V and J genes are TRBV7-3 and TRBJ2-7, with D maybe TRBD1 (7 bases). V gave up 7 bases and J gave up 3 bases, with 28 bases separating them. The V gene's germline CDR1 is SGHTA and CDR2 FQGTGA. The CDR3 spans 18 residues. The CDR3 loop is CASTVTGRTYTYFYEQYF. The CDR3 DNA sequence: TGTGCCAGCACTGTGACAGGGAGGACCTACACCTATTTCTACGAGCAGTACTTC.

In its sample, this clonotype was seen once. The chain couples TRBV12-3 or TRBV12-4 to TRBJ1-6, with TRBD1 as a possible D gene (5 bases). The CDR3 consists of 14 residues. Deletions cut 7 bases from V and 6 bases from J, with 13 bases between. CDR3 amino acids: CASTPTGSNSPLHF. The CDR3 DNA sequence: TGTGCCAGCACCCCAACAGGATCTAATTCACCCCTCCACTTT.

The V and J genes are TRBV7-8 and TRBJ1-4, with D unclear. Germline CDR1 SGHVS, CDR2 FQNEAQ. The CDR3 spans 15 residues. Trimming took 3 bases from V and 8 from J, leaving 16 bases between them. CDR3 residues: CASSFTSGQIEKLFF. CDR3 sequence (DNA): TGTGCCAGCAGCTTCACCTCTGGGCAGATAGAAAAACTGTTTTTT.

The table lists this clonotype with a few counts. The chain combines TRBV19 with TRBJ1-5; 11 bases match TRBD1. The CDR3 length is 15 residues. Per the germline V gene, CDR1 is LNHDA and CDR2 is SQIVND (reference sequence). The V segment lost 3 bases and the J segment 8 bases; nucleotides outside the gene matches: 6. The CDR3 reads CASSIGTGGLKPQHF. Here the CDR3 DNA reads TGTGCCAGTAGTATTGGGACAGGGGGATTGAAGCCCCAGCATTTT.

The chain uses TRBV18 and TRBJ2-7; no definite D call. The germline V gene encodes CDR1 KGHSH and CDR2 LQKENI. Trimming left V 2 bases short and J 3 bases short, with 8 bases between. The CDR3 consists of 13 residues. CDR3 protein: CASSPLPNYEQYF. Here the CDR3 DNA reads TGTGCCAGCTCACCATTACCGAACTACGAGCAGTACTTC.

V is TRBV5-1 and J is TRBJ2-7; 7 bases line up with TRBD1. Germline CDR1 is SGHRS and CDR2 is YFSETQ. V dropped 10 bases and J dropped 4; count of bases not matched to a gene: 14. There are 14 residues in the CDR3. CDR3 bases: TGCGCCGGTGCTGCCGGGACAGCACCGTACGAGCAGTACTTC. It is translated as CAGAAGTAPYEQYF. Based on the CDR3 plus reference TRBV5-1 and TRBJ2-7, the full variable domain is KAGVTQTPRYLIKTRGQQVTLSCSPISGHRSVSWYQQTPGQGLQFLFEYFSETQRNKGNFPGRFSGRQFSNSRSEMNVSTLELGDSALYLCAGAAGTAPYEQYFGPGTRLTVT.

This clonotype showed up many times. CDR3 protein: CASSLEGGRSRGYGYTF. In nucleotides, the CDR3 is TGTGCCAGCAGCTTAGAAGGTGGGAGGTCTCGAGGCTATGGCTACACCTTC. This rearrangement joins TRBV7-2 to TRBJ1-2; D is unclear. Germline V lookup: CDR1 SGHTA, CDR2 FQGNSA. CDR3 length: 17 amino acids. V shed 1 base and J shed 4 bases, with 19 bases lying between them.